A selection of T cell receptor beta chains follows, all from one sample in a study of blood T cell repertoires in COVID-19. Sequencing used immunoSEQ multiplex PCR; TCRdb keeps in-frame clones, though not all of them. This table has 75,000 to 90,000 clones, around four fifths appearing once. Sequences were obtained from peripheral blood. Receptors were obtained from a man at least 80 years old with active or convalescent COVID-19. Each CDR3 is given with its conserved first and last residue. The D gene is left open where the match is weak. Some rows have no size entry. The others give once, few or many, or a class for an expanded clone.

D gene,V gene,clone size,J gene,CDR3 protein,CDR3 DNA
.,TRBV30,.,TRBJ1-3,CAWIFRGHLGNTIYF,TGTGCCTGGATATTTCGCGGACACCTTGGAAACACCATATATTTT
TRBD2,TRBV18,.,TRBJ2-3,CASSRTSGNTDTQYF,TGTGCCAGCTCCCGGACTAGCGGGAACACAGATACGCAGTATTTT
TRBD1,TRBV11-3,once,TRBJ1-1,CASSSRGLNTEAFF,TGTGCCAGCAGCTCAAGGGGGCTCAACACTGAAGCTTTCTTT
TRBD2,TRBV5-1,.,TRBJ2-4,CASSLAVSGSNNIQYF,TGCGCCAGCAGCTTGGCCGTCAGCGGGAGCAATAACATTCAGTACTTC
.,TRBV5-5,.,TRBJ1-1,CASSLTPTWGRQNGAEAFF,TGTGCCAGCAGCCTAACACCGACCTGGGGGCGTCAGAATGGGGCTGAAGCTTTCTTT
TRBD2,TRBV11-2,.,TRBJ2-5,CASSLALAGGQETQYF,TGTGCCAGCAGCTTAGCTCTAGCGGGAGGGCAAGAGACCCAGTACTTC
.,TRBV30,.,TRBJ2-2,CAWSILGSGELFF,TGTGCCTGGAGTATACTAGGTTCCGGGGAGCTGTTTTTT
.,TRBV24-1,.,TRBJ2-3,CATSDPLATSTDTQYF,TGTGCCACCAGTGATCCTCTAGCGACTAGCACAGATACGCAGTATTTT
.,TRBV12-3/TRBV12-4,.,TRBJ1-1,CASSFDGISVAFF,TGTGCCAGCAGTTTTGACGGGATCTCGGTAGCTTTCTTT
TRBD1,TRBV19,.,TRBJ1-2,CASSTTGDSLYGYTF,TGTGCCAGTAGTACTACAGGGGACAGCTTATATGGCTACACCTTC
TRBD1,TRBV5-6,.,TRBJ1-2,CASSLRDSGYTF,TGTGCCAGCAGCCTAAGGGACAGCGGCTACACCTTC
TRBD1,TRBV18,.,TRBJ1-5,CASSEGTGRQPQHF,TGTGCCAGCTCGGAAGGGACAGGGAGGCAGCCCCAGCATTTT
.,TRBV11-2,.,TRBJ1-3,CASSLTFGGSSGNTIYF,TGTGCCAGCAGCTTAACCTTCGGGGGATCCTCTGGAAACACCATATATTTT
.,TRBV19,.,TRBJ2-5,CASSAQIQETQYF,TGTGCCAGTAGTGCCCAGATTCAAGAGACCCAGTACTTC
TRBD2,TRBV2,.,TRBJ2-5,CASSGGLAGGETQYF,TGTGCCAGCAGTGGGGGACTAGCGGGAGGGGAGACCCAGTACTTC
.,TRBV27,.,TRBJ2-2,CASSLYGSNTGELFF,TGTGCCAGCAGTTTATACGGGTCCAACACCGGGGAGCTGTTTTTT